The 14 T cell receptor beta chains reported below all come from one sample, sequenced in a study of cytomegalovirus exposure and HLA in healthy donors. 60 Vbeta and 13 Jbeta primers were used in PCR. Using immunoSEQ multiplex PCR, the repertoire was profiled, and TCRdb retains in-frame clones only, with some absent. There are roughly 100,000 clones in the sample; approximately 78% occur only once, and about 1.7% lies in the top ten. Sequenced material: PBMCs. The origin of the receptors is a woman in her thirties or forties in good health and CMV-seronegative.

The gene calls are TRBV14 and TRBJ2-5; D is possibly TRBD2 (6 bases). The CDR3 runs to 15 residues. CDR1 SGHDN and CDR2 FVKESK come from the germline V gene. V was pared by 4 bases and J by 3 bases, with 15 bases between. CDR3 in amino acids: CASSLTRGIKETQYF. The CDR3 DNA reads TGTGCCAGCAGCCTCACCCGGGGGATAAAAGAGACCCAGTACTTC.

The chain uses TRBV27 and TRBJ2-7; 7 bases are shared with TRBD2. The CDR3 is made up of 15 amino acids. Germline assignment: CDR1 MNHEY and CDR2 SMNVEV (reference sequence). The V and J ends lost 5 bases and 2 bases, in that order; junction bases with no gene match: 9. The CDR3 sequence is CASSGGEEITYEQYF. CDR3 coding DNA: TGTGCCAGCAGTGGGGGGGAAGAGATTACCTACGAGCAGTACTTC.

This chain joins TRBV9 and TRBJ2-1; 12 nucleotides line up with TRBD2. V dropped 0 bases and J dropped 1; count of bases not matched to a gene: 2. This CDR3 is 17 amino acids long. Germline V gene lookup returns CDR1 SGDLS and CDR2 YYNGEE. DNA for the CDR3: TGTGCCAGCAGCGTAGATACTAGCGGGAGGTCCTACAATGAGCAGTTCTTC. Translation gives CASSVDTSGRSYNEQFF.

V gene TRBV15 combines with J gene TRBJ2-7, with D hard to call. Germline V gene sequence: CDR1 LNHNV, CDR2 YYDKDF (reference sequence). The ends were cut back, 0 bases at V and 1 base at J, with 10 bases in the middle. This CDR3 contains 15 residues. Written as DNA, the CDR3 is TGTGCCACCAGCAGAGATTGGGCAGCTTCCTACGAGCAGTACTTC. It codes for CATSRDWAASYEQYF. The variable domain in full, completed from reference TRBV15 and TRBJ2-7, reads DAMVIQNPRYQVTQFGKPVTLSCSQTLNHNVMYWYQQKSSQAPKLLFHYYDKDFNNEADTPDNFQSRRPNTSFCFLDIRSPGLGDTAMYLCATSRDWAASYEQYFGPGTRLTVT.

The CDR3 bases are TGCGCCAGCAGCCAAGCGAGGACTAGTGACTACGAGCAGTACTTC. Its translation: CASSQARTSDYEQYF. The gene calls are TRBV4-3 and TRBJ2-7, with 7 bases lining up with TRBD2. The CDR3 runs 15 residues. After removal of 1 base from V and 3 bases from J, the junction contained 6 bases not matched to a gene. Germline CDR1 reads LGHNA; CDR2 reads YSLEER.

The CDR3 spells CASSEGLARETQYF. The DNA of the CDR3 is TGCGCCAGCAGTGAAGGTCTAGCGCGAGAGACCCAGTACTTC. The V call is TRBV10-2, the J call TRBJ2-5; TRBD2 is a possible D gene (6 bases). The CDR3 is 14 amino acids. V lost 3 bases and J 4 bases, leaving 12 bases between the germline ends. From germline, CDR1 is WSHSY and CDR2 SAAADI.

This rearrangement joins TRBV10-3 to TRBJ2-2, with 11 bases that match TRBD2. V shed 2 bases, J shed 6 bases, and the junction held 5 bases outside the gene matches. The CDR3 spans 16 residues. CDR1 and CDR2 from the germline V gene are ENHRY and SYGVKD. The CDR3 here is CAISESSGRVAGELFF. CDR3 coding DNA: TGTGCCATCAGTGAGAGTAGCGGGAGGGTCGCCGGGGAGCTGTTTTTT.

The chain couples TRBV19 to TRBJ1-5; the D is unclear. The length of the CDR3 is 14 residues. Germline CDR1 and CDR2: LNHDA and SQIVND (reference sequence). Between the trimmed V and J ends, which lost 3 bases and 4 bases, there was a span of 10 bases. The CDR3: CASSIWADNQPQHF. CDR3 nucleotide sequence: TGTGCCAGTAGTATTTGGGCAGATAATCAGCCCCAGCATTTT. Full variable domain (missing parts from reference TRBV19 and TRBJ1-5): DGGITQSPKYLFRKEGQNVTLSCEQNLNHDAMYWYRQDPGQGLRLIYYSQIVNDFQKGDIAEGYSVSREKKESFPLTVTSAQKNPTAFYLCASSIWADNQPQHFGDGTRLSIL.

The CDR3 DNA reads TGCAGCGTTAGGTCAGGCCCCTATGGCTACACCTTC. Protein product: CSVRSGPYGYTF. The rearrangement uses TRBV29-1 and TRBJ1-2; no reliable D call. Trimming pared 5 bases from V and 4 bases from J, leaving 11 bases between. Looked up from germline, CDR1 is SQVTM and CDR2 is ANQGSEA. The CDR3 spans 12 residues.

The CDR3 nucleotides are TGCGCCAGCAGCCAAGAAGCGATAGGTAGGACAGAGAGCTCCTACGAGCAGTACTTC. The encoded protein is CASSQEAIGRTESSYEQYF. This sequence joins TRBV4-1 and TRBJ2-7; possibly TRBD1 for D (6 bases). Germline CDR1 MGHRA, CDR2 YSYEKL. Trimming left V 0 bases short and J 0 bases short, with 21 bases between. The CDR3 contains 19 residues.

The chain carries TRBV28 and TRBJ1-1; the match to TRBD1 covers 7 bases. Germline CDR1 reads MDHEN; CDR2 reads SYDVKM. J gave up 7 bases and V 3 bases, and 2 bases lay outside the gene matches. The CDR3 is made up of 12 amino acids. CDR3 loop: CASSLGQLEAFF. CDR3 sequence (DNA): TGTGCCAGCAGTTTGGGACAGCTTGAAGCTTTCTTT.

This clone has a handful of counts. The rearrangement uses TRBV19 and TRBJ2-1, with 7 positions matching TRBD2. From germline, CDR1 is LNHDA and CDR2 SQIVND (reference sequence). This CDR3 has 16 residues. J was trimmed by 3 bases and V by 8 bases; bases with no gene match: 13. CDR3 DNA sequence: TGTGCCAGTCGACTTTCAGCGGGAACATACTACAATGAGCAGTTCTTC. Encoded protein: CASRLSAGTYYNEQFF.

The V gene is TRBV7-9, the J gene TRBJ2-1; possibly TRBD2 for D (5 bases). The CDR3 sequence is 16 residues long. The V gene lost 0 bases and the J gene lost 2 bases, with 11 bases spanning the gap. Germline V gives CDR1 SEHNR, CDR2 FQNEAQ (reference sequence). The CDR3 coding sequence is TGTGCCAGCAGCTTAGCGAGGGCATTCCCCTACAATGAGCAGTTCTTC. Translating it yields CASSLARAFPYNEQFF. The full variable domain, its missing parts supplied by reference TRBV7-9 and TRBJ2-1, is DTGVSQNPRHKITKRGQNVTFRCDPISEHNRLYWYRQTLGQGPEFLTYFQNEAQLEKSRLLSDRFSAERPKGSFSTLEIQRTEQGDSAMYLCASSLARAFPYNEQFFGPGTRLTVL.

This clone was counted between two and nine times. J is TRBJ2-1 and V is TRBV29-1; 10 bases match TRBD1. Germline CDR1 is SQVTM and CDR2 is ANQGSEA. V shed 7 bases, J shed 7 bases, and the junction held 10 bases outside the gene matches. This CDR3 is 14 amino acids long. CDR3 sequence: CSGTTGTGVNEQFF. In nucleotides, the CDR3 is TGCAGCGGAACCACCGGGACAGGGGTTAATGAGCAGTTCTTC.